The present entry profiles one TCR beta chain with its context. Its antigen is unknown. The authors reverse transcribed 0.5 to 1 ug RNA with random hexamers. MiXCR, run by TCRdb on the immunoSEQ multiplex PCR reads, gives a single entry per CDR3 protein. Of 100,000 to 150,000 distinct CDR3 sequences in the sample, about 93% were seen once. This sample was included in a study of CD8 T cells in Susac syndrome. On the study more broadly: Among sequenced Susac syndrome patients, about 6 had active disease and under ten were in remission.

Study-level findings and limits: About 16 Susac-specific public clones were found in total CD8+ repertoires and five in CD8+ TEMRA repertoires.

Germline values: CDR1 SGHNT, CDR2 YYREEE (reference sequence). CDR3 length: 13 amino acids. Trimming cost V 3 bases and J 10 bases, with 16 bases left between them. The rearrangement uses TRBV5-4 and TRBJ2-5, with unresolved D. This sequence originates from a human donor with Susac syndrome. Sample: CD8+ T cells from PBMCs. The CDR3 bases are TGTGCCAGCAGCTCCCCCCCCACTCCAGACCAGTACTTC. The encoded protein is CASSSPPTPDQYF.